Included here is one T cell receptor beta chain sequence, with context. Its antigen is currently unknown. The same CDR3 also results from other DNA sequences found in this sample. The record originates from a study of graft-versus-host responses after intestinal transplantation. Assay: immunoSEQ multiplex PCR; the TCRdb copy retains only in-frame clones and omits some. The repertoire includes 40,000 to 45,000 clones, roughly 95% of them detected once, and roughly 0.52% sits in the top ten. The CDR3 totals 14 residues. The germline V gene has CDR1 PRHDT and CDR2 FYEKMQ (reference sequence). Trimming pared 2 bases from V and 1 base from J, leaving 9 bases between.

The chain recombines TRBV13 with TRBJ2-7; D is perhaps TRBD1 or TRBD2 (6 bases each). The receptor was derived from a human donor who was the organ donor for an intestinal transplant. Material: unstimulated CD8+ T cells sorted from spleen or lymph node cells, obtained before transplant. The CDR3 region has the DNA TGTGCCAGCAGCTTAAGAGGGGGGTCCTACGAGCAGTACTTC. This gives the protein CASSLRGGSYEQYF.